The source of this T cell receptor (beta chain) is a study of CD8+ T cells in alopecia areata. Germline lookup yields CDR1 GTSNPN and CDR2 SVGIG (reference sequence). With 3 bases clipped from V and 7 bases from J, the junction kept 15 bases outside the gene matches. The CDR3 has 17 residues. Treatment described: oral pan-JAK inhibitor, 5-10 mg twice daily. Reverse transcription of extracted RNA yielded cDNA, which provided the sequencing template. The protocol was immunoSEQ multiplex PCR, while the TCRdb copy is restricted to in-frame clones and leaves out a portion. This repertoire shows 90,000 to 150,000 clones, more than 40% found once; its top ten account for roughly 0.5%.

Sequencing was performed on CD4+ T cells sorted from blood, taken at week 4, from a patient treated with tofacitinib. The chain carries TRBV30 and TRBJ1-5, with 10 nucleotides matching TRBD1. This clonotype originated in a human donor with alopecia areata. The CDR3 loop reads CAWSPGQGLPIRQPQHF. As DNA, the CDR3 is TGTGCCTGGAGCCCGGGACAGGGGCTTCCCATCAGACAGCCCCAGCATTTT.